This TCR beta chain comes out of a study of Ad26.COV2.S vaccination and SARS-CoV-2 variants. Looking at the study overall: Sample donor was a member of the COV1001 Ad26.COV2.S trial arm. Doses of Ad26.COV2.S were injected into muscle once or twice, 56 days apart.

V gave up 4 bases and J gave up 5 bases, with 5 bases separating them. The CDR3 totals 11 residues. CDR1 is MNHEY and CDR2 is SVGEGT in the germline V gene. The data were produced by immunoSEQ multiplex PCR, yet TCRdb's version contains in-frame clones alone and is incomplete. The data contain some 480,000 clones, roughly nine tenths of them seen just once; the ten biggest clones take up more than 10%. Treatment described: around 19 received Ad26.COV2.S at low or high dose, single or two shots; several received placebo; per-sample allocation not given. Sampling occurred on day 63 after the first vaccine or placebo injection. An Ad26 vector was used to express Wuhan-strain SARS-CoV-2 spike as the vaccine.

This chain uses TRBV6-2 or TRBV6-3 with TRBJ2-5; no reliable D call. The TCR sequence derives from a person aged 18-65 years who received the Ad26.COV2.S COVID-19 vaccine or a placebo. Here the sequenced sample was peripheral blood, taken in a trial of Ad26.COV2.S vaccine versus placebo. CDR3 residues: CASSWSETQYF. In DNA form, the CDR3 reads TGTGCCAGCAGTTGGTCCGAGACCCAGTACTTC.